This entry features one TCR beta chain sequence. These data belong to a study of T cell changes during pregnancy in multiple sclerosis. The CDR3 totals 14 residues. V was clipped by 6 bases and J by 8 bases; unmatched bases: 6. The germline gives CDR1 MNHEY, CDR2 SMNVEV (reference sequence). Libraries were prepared by immunoSEQ multiplex PCR; TCRdb keeps only in-frame clonotypes and omits some of them. The sample consists of about 33,000 clones, about 91% of them appearing once. The sequences come from CD4+ T cells from peripheral blood mononuclear cells, collected in the third trimester of pregnancy. The chain has TRBV27 and TRBJ1-4, with TRBD1 identical over 10 bases. The receptor comes from a female donor in good health, enrolled as a control in a pregnancy study. This CDR3 is CASSWDRGREKLFF. CDR3 nucleotide sequence: TGTGCCAGCAGCTGGGACAGGGGCAGGGAAAAACTGTTTTTT.